The TCR beta chain described here comes from a study of T-cell reconstitution after alpha-beta-depleted transplantation in children listed by TCRdb under 2016. Describing the broader study: Using TCR repertoire profiling, the study quantitatively followed how T-cell immune reconstitution unfolded in children after TCRalphabeta/CD19-depleted allogeneic hematopoietic cell transplantation.

Ten or more counts support this clonotype. Its cognate antigen has yet to be identified. Per-nucleotide qualities are absent, and no much larger clonotype sits a single base away. The CDR3 runs 13 amino acids, cysteine and phenylalanine included. Only the CDR3 DNA is retained, 39 bases long and in frame from the first base. CDR1 and CDR2 are drawn from the germline V gene (reference sequence): DFQATT, SNEGSKA. V loses 1 base of germline sequence and J loses 6 bases, and the interval between the two ends is 13 bases. Library preparation employed PCR. Sequenced on an Illumina HiSeq 2500. TCR libraries were prepared with molecular barcoding, using unique molecular identifiers to normalize TCRbeta repertoire quantification. TCRdb cleaned the public reads at Q25 with fastp, built clones with MiXCR and kept in-frame beta chains. Here each entry gathers all rows of one CDR3 protein and keeps the most common genes and DNA. This sample holds roughly 180,000 distinct CDR3 sequences; about 14% were observed only once. The ten largest clones add up to around 13% of the sample.

This clonotype originated in a human donor who donated a stem cell graft to a child with acute lymphoblastic leukemia. The sequencing used PBMCs from the stem cell graft donor, collected from the stem cell graft. The chain links TRBV20-1 with TRBJ2-7, and possibly TRBD1, on 6 matching bases. The nucleotides read TGCAGTGCTAGAGTCCTCGAAGGGGGCGAGCAGTACTTC. Its protein product is CSARVLEGGEQYF.